Listed below are T cell receptor beta chains from one sample, sequenced in a study of T cell changes during pregnancy in multiple sclerosis. Measured with immunoSEQ multiplex PCR; TCRdb has only the in-frame clones, and not every one. The table lists over 45,000 clones, almost 95% of them singletons. The source material was peripheral blood, sampled in the third trimester of pregnancy. The receptor source for this set is a female donor with multiple sclerosis, enrolled in a pregnancy study. Both conserved end residues are part of each CDR3. The D gene is left open where the match is weak. Rows give clone size only sometimes, using once, few, many, or a class for an expanded clone.

>TRBD1|TRBV4-1|TRBJ2-5|NA
TGCGCCAGCCGAGATACAGGGGAAGAGACCCAGTACTTC
CASRDTGEETQYF
>TRBD2|TRBV19|TRBJ2-1|NA
TGTGCCAGTAGTATTCCACTAGCGGGAGTTGGGGATGAGCAGTTCTTC
CASSIPLAGVGDEQFF
>NA|TRBV7-2|TRBJ1-2|NA
TGTGCCAGCAGCCCGTTGTTCTATGGCTACACCTTC
CASSPLFYGYTF
>NA|TRBV28|TRBJ2-1|NA
TGTGCCAGCAGTGGTAGCGGAGACAGCAATGAGCAGTTCTTC
CASSGSGDSNEQFF
>TRBD2|TRBV7-9|TRBJ2-1|NA
TGTGCCAGCAGCCCTCCGACTAGCGGGATTGGCAATGAGCAGTTCTTC
CASSPPTSGIGNEQFF
>NA|TRBV29-1|TRBJ2-5|NA
TGCAGCGTTACAACAGGGCAAGAGACCCAGTACTTC
CSVTTGQETQYF
>NA|TRBV5-1|TRBJ1-1|NA
TGCGCCAGCAGAAGGGAGCCGAACACTGAAGCTTTCTTT
CASRREPNTEAFF
>TRBD2|TRBV7-9|TRBJ2-7|once
TGTGCCAGCAGTATAGGACTAGCGGAGAACGAGCAGTACTTC
CASSIGLAENEQYF
>NA|TRBV9|TRBJ2-3|NA
TGTGCCAGCAGCGAGACTCCAACGGGGGATACGCAGTATTTT
CASSETPTGDTQYF
>TRBD2|TRBV2|TRBJ2-7|NA
TGTGCCAGCAGTTATACTAGCGGCCCCGTCCAAAAATACGAGCAGTACTTC
CASSYTSGPVQKYEQYF
>TRBD1|TRBV7-2|TRBJ2-1|NA
TGTGCCAGCAGACGGACCGGGACAGGGCACAATGAGCAGTTCTTC
CASRRTGTGHNEQFF
>NA|TRBV7-9|TRBJ2-5|once
TGTGCCAGCACCTCTCGTGAGGGGGTCGCGATGTTATGGACCCAGTACTTC
CASTSREGVAMLWTQYF
>NA|TRBV9|TRBJ1-1|NA
TGTGCCAGCACCCAAGGGACAAAGGGGAACACTGAAGCTTTCTTT
CASTQGTKGNTEAFF
>TRBD2|TRBV29-1|TRBJ2-5|once
TGCAGCGCTTATTTAGGGAGGGGCTTGGAGACCCAGTACTTC
CSAYLGRGLETQYF
>NA|TRBV25-1|TRBJ2-2|few
TGTGCCAGCAGTGAGGGCGAAGCCGGGGAGCTGTTTTTT
CASSEGEAGELFF
>NA|TRBV6-1|TRBJ1-5|NA
TGTGCCAGCGAAACAGGGTTCAGACAGCCCCAGCATTTT
CASETGFRQPQHF
>NA|TRBV19|TRBJ1-1|NA
TGTGCCAGTAGTATAGATAGGGGCCCGAACACTGAAGCTTTCTTT
CASSIDRGPNTEAFF
>NA|TRBV6-1|TRBJ1-1|NA
TGTGCCAGCAGTGAGGTGCAGGGCTTTTCTGAAGCTTTCTTT
CASSEVQGFSEAFF
>TRBD2|TRBV7-2|TRBJ2-2|once
TGTGCCAGCAGAATAAGTACTAGCGGGAACGGCGGGGAGCTGTTTTTT
CASRISTSGNGGELFF
>NA|TRBV10-3|TRBJ2-5|NA
TGTGCCATCAGTGTAGGGGAAGAGACCCAGTACTTC
CAISVGEETQYF
>NA|TRBV2|TRBJ1-1|NA
TGTGCCAGCAGGGATCAAGGGAGGGCTTTCTTT
CASRDQGRAFF
>TRBD1|TRBV11-2|TRBJ1-2|NA
TGTGCCAGCACTGACAGGGTCTATGGCTACACCTTC
CASTDRVYGYTF
>TRBD1|TRBV28|TRBJ1-3|NA
TGTGCCAGCAGTCGGGACAGGGCCTCTGGAAACACCATATATTTT
CASSRDRASGNTIYF
>TRBD2|TRBV7-6|TRBJ2-1|NA
TGTGCCAGCAGCCCCTTTAGCGGGAGAGGAATCCATGAGCAGTTCTTC
CASSPFSGRGIHEQFF
>TRBD2|TRBV6-1|TRBJ2-7|NA
TGTGCCAGCAGTGAAGCACCGACTAGCGGTGGGTTATACGAGCAGTACTTC
CASSEAPTSGGLYEQYF
>NA|TRBV10-3|TRBJ2-7|NA
TGTGCCATCAGTGAGCCTAGCGAGTACTACGAGCAGTACTTC
CAISEPSEYYEQYF
>TRBD1|TRBV28|TRBJ2-7|NA
TGTGCCAGCAGTTTATCTGGGACAGGGCTCTACGAGCAGTACTTC
CASSLSGTGLYEQYF
>TRBD1|TRBV29-1|TRBJ1-3|NA
TGCAGCGTTGGGACAGGCCTTGGAAACACCATATATTTT
CSVGTGLGNTIYF
>NA|TRBV7-3|TRBJ2-7|NA
TGTGCCAGCAGCTTAAGACTACCCTCCTACGAGCAGTACTTC
CASSLRLPSYEQYF
>TRBD2|TRBV7-2|TRBJ2-3|NA
TGTGCCAGCAGCTTAGGTCCAGCGGGGCCAGATACGCAGTATTTT
CASSLGPAGPDTQYF
>TRBD1|TRBV25-1|TRBJ1-2|NA
TGTGCCAGCAAGGGACAGGGGGCTGATGGCTACACCTTC
CASKGQGADGYTF
>NA|TRBV6-1|TRBJ2-3|NA
TGTGCCAGCAGGCAACACGGTTCAGGGGCAGATACGCAGTATTTT
CASRQHGSGADTQYF
>NA|TRBV27|TRBJ2-7|NA
TGTGCCAGACATATCTATCAGGGCCAACCCTACGAGCAGTACTTC
CARHIYQGQPYEQYF
>TRBD2|TRBV10-3|TRBJ2-1|NA
TGTGCCATCAGTGACCCGCCGGGACTAGCGGGAGTTGGAGAGCAGTTCTTC
CAISDPPGLAGVGEQFF
>NA|TRBV5-1|TRBJ2-2|NA
TGCGCCAGCAGCTTGGATCAGTCGAACACCGGGGAGCTGTTTTTT
CASSLDQSNTGELFF
>NA|TRBV19|TRBJ1-1|NA
TGTGCCAGTAGTGAGGGAAACACTGAAGCTTTCTTT
CASSEGNTEAFF
>TRBD2|TRBV30|TRBJ2-3|NA
TGTGCCTGGAGTAAGCTTCGGACTAGCGGGAGGCAATCGGCAGATACGCAGTATTTT
CAWSKLRTSGRQSADTQYF
>TRBD1|TRBV28|TRBJ1-5|NA
TGTGCCAGCAGTTTACGGACAGGGGGGATTCAGCCCCAGCATTTT
CASSLRTGGIQPQHF
>TRBD2|TRBV11-3|TRBJ2-3|once
TGTGCCAGCAGCGTACCGGGACTAGCGGGAGGCTCAGATACGCAGTATTTT
CASSVPGLAGGSDTQYF
>NA|TRBV21-1|TRBJ1-1|NA
TGTGCCAGCAGCAAAGCGCTCAGGACAGGGGGCACTGAAGCTTTCTTT
CASSKALRTGGTEAFF
>NA|TRBV19|TRBJ2-7|NA
TGTGCCAGTAGTATCGACAGCCCGTACGAGCAGTACTTC
CASSIDSPYEQYF